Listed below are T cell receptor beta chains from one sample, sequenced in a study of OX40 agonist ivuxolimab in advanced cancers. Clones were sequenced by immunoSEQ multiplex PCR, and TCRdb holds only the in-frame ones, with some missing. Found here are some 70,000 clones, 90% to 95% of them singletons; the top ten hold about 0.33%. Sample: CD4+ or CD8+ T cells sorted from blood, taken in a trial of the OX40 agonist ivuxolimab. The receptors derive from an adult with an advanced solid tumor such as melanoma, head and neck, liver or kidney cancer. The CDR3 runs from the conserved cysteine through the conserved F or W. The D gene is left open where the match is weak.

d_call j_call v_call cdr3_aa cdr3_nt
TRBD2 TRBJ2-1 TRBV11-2 CASSRTSGLTHNEQFF TGTGCCAGCAGCCGAACTAGCGGGCTCACTCACAATGAGCAGTTCTTC
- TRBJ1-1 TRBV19 CASSAMGRRNTEAFF TGTGCCAGTAGTGCGATGGGGAGAAGGAACACTGAAGCTTTCTTT
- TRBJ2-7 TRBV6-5 CASSYSNRVYEQYF TGTGCCAGCAGTTACTCGAACAGGGTCTACGAGCAGTACTTC
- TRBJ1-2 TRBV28 CASSLGRGVANYGYTF TGTGCCAGCAGTTTGGGGAGGGGGGTAGCCAACTATGGCTACACCTTC
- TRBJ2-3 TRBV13 CAGSLRTVGTQYF TGTGCCGGCAGCTTGAGGACAGTTGGTACGCAGTATTTT
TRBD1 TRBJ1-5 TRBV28 CASSPGDRVYQPQHF TGTGCCAGCTCCCCCGGGGACAGGGTATATCAGCCCCAGCATTTT
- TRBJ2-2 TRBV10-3 CAISESKIVNTGELFF TGTGCCATCAGTGAGTCGAAGATCGTGAACACCGGGGAGCTGTTTTTT
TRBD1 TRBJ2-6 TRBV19 CASSRQGSGGANVLTF TGTGCCAGTAGTAGACAGGGGAGTGGTGGGGCCAACGTCCTGACTTTC
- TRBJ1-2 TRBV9 CASSVATANYGYTF TGTGCCAGCAGCGTAGCTACAGCTAACTATGGCTACACCTTC
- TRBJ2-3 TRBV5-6 CAPDVRALLTDTQYF TGTGCCCCCGACGTCCGGGCCTTACTCACAGATACGCAGTATTTT
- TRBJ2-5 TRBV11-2 CASSPPRETQYF TGTGCCAGCAGCCCCCCCCGGGAGACCCAGTACTTC
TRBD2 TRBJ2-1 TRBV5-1 CASSLEASGRYYNEQFF TGCGCCAGCAGCTTGGAAGCTAGCGGGAGATACTACAATGAGCAGTTCTTC
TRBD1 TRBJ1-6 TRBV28 CASSLLAAGGMNSPLHF TGTGCCAGCAGTTTATTGGCCGCAGGGGGAATGAATTCACCCCTCCACTTT
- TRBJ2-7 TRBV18 CASSTRDINYEQYF TGTGCCAGCTCAACCCGGGACATAAACTACGAGCAGTACTTC
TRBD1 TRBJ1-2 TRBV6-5 CASRKQQGARGYTF TGTGCCAGCAGGAAACAACAGGGGGCGCGAGGCTACACCTTC
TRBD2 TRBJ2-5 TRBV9 CASSASGRIMTQYF TGTGCCAGCAGCGCTAGCGGGAGAATTATGACCCAGTACTTC
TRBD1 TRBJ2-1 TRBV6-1 CASSEAGTGTYNEQFF TGTGCCAGCAGTGAAGCCGGGACAGGGACATACAATGAGCAGTTCTTC
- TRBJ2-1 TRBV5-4 CASSLPGVGNEQFF TGTGCCAGCAGCTTACCGGGAGTAGGAAATGAGCAGTTCTTC
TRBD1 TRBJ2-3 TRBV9 CASSFRDSLSTDTQYF TGTGCCAGCAGTTTCAGGGACAGCCTAAGCACAGATACGCAGTATTTT
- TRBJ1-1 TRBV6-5 CASSYRGRNTEAFF TGTGCCAGCAGTTACCGCGGGAGGAACACTGAAGCTTTCTTT